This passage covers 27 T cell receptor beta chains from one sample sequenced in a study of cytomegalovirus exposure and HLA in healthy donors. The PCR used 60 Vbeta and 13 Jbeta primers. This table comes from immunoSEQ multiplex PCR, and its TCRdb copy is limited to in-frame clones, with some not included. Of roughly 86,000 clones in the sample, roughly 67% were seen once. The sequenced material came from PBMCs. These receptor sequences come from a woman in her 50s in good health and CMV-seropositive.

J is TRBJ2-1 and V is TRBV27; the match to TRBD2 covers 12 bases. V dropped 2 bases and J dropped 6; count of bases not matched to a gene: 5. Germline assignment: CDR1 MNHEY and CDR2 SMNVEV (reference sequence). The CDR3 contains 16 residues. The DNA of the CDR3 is TGTGCCAGCAGTTTAGTGGGACTAGCGGGTCCCAATGAGCAGTTCTTC. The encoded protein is CASSLVGLAGPNEQFF.

The chain's CDR3 is CASRPRLDSGDEQFF. The CDR3 region has the DNA TGTGCCAGCAGGCCTAGACTAGACTCTGGTGATGAGCAGTTCTTC. J is TRBJ2-1 and V is TRBV7-8; a possible D gene is TRBD2 (6 bases). The CDR3 totals 15 residues. The V gene's germline CDR1 is SGHVS and CDR2 FQNEAQ. Trimming took off 6 bases at V and 8 bases at J, with 20 bases between the two ends.

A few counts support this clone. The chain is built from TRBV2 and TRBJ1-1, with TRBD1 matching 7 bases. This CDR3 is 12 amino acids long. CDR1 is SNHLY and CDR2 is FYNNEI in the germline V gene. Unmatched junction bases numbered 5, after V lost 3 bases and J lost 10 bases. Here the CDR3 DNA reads TGTGCCAGCAGTGATGGAGGGGGCAGAGCTTTCTTT. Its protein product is CASSDGGGRAFF.

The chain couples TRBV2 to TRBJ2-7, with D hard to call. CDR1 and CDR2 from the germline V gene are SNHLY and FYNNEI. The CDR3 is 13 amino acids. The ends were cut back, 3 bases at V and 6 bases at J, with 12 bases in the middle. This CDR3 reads CASSEDLEAEQYF. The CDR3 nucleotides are TGTGCCAGCAGTGAGGATCTAGAGGCCGAGCAGTACTTC.

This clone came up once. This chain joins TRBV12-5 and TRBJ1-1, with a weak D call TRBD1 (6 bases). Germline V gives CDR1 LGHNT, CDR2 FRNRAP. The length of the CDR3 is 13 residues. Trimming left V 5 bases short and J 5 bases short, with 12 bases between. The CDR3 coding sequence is TGTGCTAGTGGTCTGGACAGTAATACTGAAGCTTTCTTT. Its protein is CASGLDSNTEAFF. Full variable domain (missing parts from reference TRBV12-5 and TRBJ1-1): DARVTQTPRHKVTEMGQEVTMRCQPILGHNTVFWYRQTMMQGLELLAYFRNRAPLDDSGMPKDRFSAEMPDATLATLKIQPSEPRDSAVYFCASGLDSNTEAFFGQGTRLTVV.

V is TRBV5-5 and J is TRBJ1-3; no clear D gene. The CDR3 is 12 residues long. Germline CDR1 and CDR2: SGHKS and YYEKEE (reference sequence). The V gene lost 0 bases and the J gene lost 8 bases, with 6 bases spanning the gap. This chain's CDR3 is CASSLAGDTIYF. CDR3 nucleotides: TGTGCCAGCAGCTTGGCCGGGGACACCATATATTTT.

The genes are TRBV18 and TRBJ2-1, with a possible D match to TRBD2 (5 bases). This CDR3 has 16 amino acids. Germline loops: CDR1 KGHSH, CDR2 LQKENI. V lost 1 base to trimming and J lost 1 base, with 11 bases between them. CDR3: CASSPLGEPSYNEQFF. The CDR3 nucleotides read TGTGCCAGCTCACCACTGGGAGAGCCTTCCTACAATGAGCAGTTCTTC.

The CDR3 loop is CASSLWASSYEQYF. CDR3 coding DNA: TGTGCCAGCAGTTTATGGGCCAGCTCCTACGAGCAGTACTTC. This chain links TRBV27 with TRBJ2-7, with no clear D. The CDR3 spans 14 residues. Trimming removed 1 base at V and 0 bases at J, with 7 bases between. Germline-derived CDR1 and CDR2 are MNHEY and SMNVEV (reference sequence).

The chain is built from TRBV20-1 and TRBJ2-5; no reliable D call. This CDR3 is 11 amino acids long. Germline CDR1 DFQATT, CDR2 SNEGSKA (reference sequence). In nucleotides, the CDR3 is TGCAGCAACGGTTTTGAAGAGACCCAGTACTTC. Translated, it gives CSNGFEETQYF.

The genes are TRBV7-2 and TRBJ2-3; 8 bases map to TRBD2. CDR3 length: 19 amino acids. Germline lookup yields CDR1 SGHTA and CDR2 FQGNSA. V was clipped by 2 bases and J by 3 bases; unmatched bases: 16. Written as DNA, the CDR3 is TGTGCCAGCAGCTTATTATCCCCCGGGGGGGCTATTCGGACAGATACGCAGTATTTT. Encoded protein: CASSLLSPGGAIRTDTQYF.

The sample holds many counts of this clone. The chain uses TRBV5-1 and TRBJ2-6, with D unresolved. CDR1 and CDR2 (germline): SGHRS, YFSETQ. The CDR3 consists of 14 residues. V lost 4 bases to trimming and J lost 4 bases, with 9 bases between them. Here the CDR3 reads CASSPLSGANVLTF. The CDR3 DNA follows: TGCGCCAGCAGCCCTCTTTCCGGGGCCAACGTCCTGACTTTC.

The CDR3 DNA follows: TGTGCTAGTGCCGTTGACAGGGACTATGGCTACACCTTC. Amino acids: CASAVDRDYGYTF. The V gene is TRBV12-5, the J gene TRBJ1-2; 7 bases match TRBD1. V shed 7 bases and J 3 bases; nucleotides not matched to a gene: 5. The CDR3 consists of 13 residues. The germline CDR1 and CDR2 sequences are LGHNT and FRNRAP.

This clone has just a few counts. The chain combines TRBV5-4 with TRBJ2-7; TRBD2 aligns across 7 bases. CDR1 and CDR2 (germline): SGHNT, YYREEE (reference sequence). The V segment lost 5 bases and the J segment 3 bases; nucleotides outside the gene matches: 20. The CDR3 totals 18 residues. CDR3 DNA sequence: TGTGCCAGCAGGCCCGGGACGGCCAGGGAGGGCTCGATCTACGAGCAGTACTTC. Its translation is CASRPGTAREGSIYEQYF.

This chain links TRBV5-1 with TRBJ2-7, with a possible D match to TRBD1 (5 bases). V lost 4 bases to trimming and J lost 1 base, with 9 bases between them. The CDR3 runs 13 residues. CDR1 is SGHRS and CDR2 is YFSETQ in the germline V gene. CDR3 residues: CASSLDISYEQYF. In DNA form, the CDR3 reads TGCGCCAGCAGCCTGGACATTTCCTACGAGCAGTACTTC.

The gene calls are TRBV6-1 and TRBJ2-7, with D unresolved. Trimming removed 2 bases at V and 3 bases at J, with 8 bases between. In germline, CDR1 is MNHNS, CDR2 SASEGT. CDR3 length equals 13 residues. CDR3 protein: CASSEIRGYEQYF. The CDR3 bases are TGTGCCAGCAGTGAAATAAGAGGCTACGAGCAGTACTTC.

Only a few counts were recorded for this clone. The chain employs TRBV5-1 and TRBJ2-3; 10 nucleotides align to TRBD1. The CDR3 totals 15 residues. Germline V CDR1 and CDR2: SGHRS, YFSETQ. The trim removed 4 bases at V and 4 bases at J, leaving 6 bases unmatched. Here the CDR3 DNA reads TGCGCCAGCAGCCCCGGGACAGGGGATGCAGATACGCAGTATTTT. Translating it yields CASSPGTGDADTQYF. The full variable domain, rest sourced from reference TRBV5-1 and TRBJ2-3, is KAGVTQTPRYLIKTRGQQVTLSCSPISGHRSVSWYQQTPGQGLQFLFEYFSETQRNKGNFPGRFSGRQFSNSRSEMNVSTLELGDSALYLCASSPGTGDADTQYFGPGTRLTVL.

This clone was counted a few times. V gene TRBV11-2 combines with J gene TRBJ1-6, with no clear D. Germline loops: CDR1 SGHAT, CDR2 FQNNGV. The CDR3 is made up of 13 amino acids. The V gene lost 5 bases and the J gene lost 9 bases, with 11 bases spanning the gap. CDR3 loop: CASSPAPGSPLHF. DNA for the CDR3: TGTGCCAGCAGCCCTGCGCCGGGTTCACCCCTCCACTTT.

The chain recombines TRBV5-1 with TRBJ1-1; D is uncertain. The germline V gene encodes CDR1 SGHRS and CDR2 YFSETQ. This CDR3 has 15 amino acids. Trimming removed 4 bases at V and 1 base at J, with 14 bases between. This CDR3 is CASSPGSTQNTEAFF. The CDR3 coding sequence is TGCGCCAGCAGCCCTGGCTCGACACAGAACACTGAAGCTTTCTTT. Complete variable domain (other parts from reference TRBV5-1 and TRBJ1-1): KAGVTQTPRYLIKTRGQQVTLSCSPISGHRSVSWYQQTPGQGLQFLFEYFSETQRNKGNFPGRFSGRQFSNSRSEMNVSTLELGDSALYLCASSPGSTQNTEAFFGQGTRLTVV.

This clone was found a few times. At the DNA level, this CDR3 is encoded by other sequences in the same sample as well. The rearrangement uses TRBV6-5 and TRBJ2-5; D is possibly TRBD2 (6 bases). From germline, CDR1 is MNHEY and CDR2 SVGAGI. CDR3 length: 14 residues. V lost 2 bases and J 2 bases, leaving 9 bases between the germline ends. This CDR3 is CASSYGRGQETQYF. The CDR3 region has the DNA TGTGCCAGCAGTTACGGCCGGGGGCAAGAGACCCAGTACTTC.

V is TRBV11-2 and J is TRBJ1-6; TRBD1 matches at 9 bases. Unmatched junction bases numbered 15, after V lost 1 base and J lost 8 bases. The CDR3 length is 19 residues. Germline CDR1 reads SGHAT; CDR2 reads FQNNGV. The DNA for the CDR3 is TGTGCCAGCAGCTTAGGAGGGACAGGGTTTTTGGGGAAAGATTCACCCCTCCACTTT. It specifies CASSLGGTGFLGKDSPLHF. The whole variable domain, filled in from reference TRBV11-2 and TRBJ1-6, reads EAGVAQSPRYKIIEKRQSVAFWCNPISGHATLYWYQQILGQGPKLLIQFQNNGVVDDSQLPKDRFSAERLKGVDSTLKIQPAKLEDSAVYLCASSLGGTGFLGKDSPLHFGNGTRLTVT.

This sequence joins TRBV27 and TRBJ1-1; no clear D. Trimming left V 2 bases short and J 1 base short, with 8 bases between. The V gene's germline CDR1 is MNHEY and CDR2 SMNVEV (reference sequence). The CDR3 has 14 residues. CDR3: CASSLVRGNTEAFF. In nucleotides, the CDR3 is TGTGCCAGCAGTTTAGTCAGAGGGAACACTGAAGCTTTCTTT.

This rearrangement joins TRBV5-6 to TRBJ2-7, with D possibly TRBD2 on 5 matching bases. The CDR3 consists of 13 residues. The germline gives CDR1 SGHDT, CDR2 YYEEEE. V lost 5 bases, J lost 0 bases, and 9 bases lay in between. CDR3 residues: CASSYRDSYEQYF. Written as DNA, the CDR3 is TGTGCCAGCAGTTATCGGGACTCCTACGAGCAGTACTTC.

The CDR3 here is CASKGGGSGTEAFF. The CDR3 coding sequence is TGTGCCAGCAAGGGGGGGGGTTCCGGCACTGAAGCTTTCTTT. This chain links TRBV28 with TRBJ1-1, with D maybe TRBD1 (6 bases). Germline V gene lookup returns CDR1 MDHEN and CDR2 SYDVKM. Trimming removed 7 bases at V and 4 bases at J, with 16 bases between. This CDR3 has 14 amino acids.

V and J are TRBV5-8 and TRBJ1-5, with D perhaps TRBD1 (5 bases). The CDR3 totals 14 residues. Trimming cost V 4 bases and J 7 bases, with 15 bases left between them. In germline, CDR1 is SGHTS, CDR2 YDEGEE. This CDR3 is CASSRDSSRQPQHF. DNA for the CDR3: TGTGCCAGCAGCCGGGACTCCTCGAGGCAGCCCCAGCATTTT. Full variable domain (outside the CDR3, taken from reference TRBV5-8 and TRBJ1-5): EAGVTQSPTHLIKTRGQQATLRCSPISGHTSVYWYQQALGLGLQFLLWYDEGEERNRGNFPPRFSGRQFPNYSSELNVNALELEDSALYLCASSRDSSRQPQHFGDGTRLSIL.

The CDR3 nucleotides are TGTGCCAGCCGCCGGGACAGTAACTATGGCTACACCTTC. It yields the protein CASRRDSNYGYTF. The V call is TRBV6-5, the J call TRBJ1-2; the match to TRBD1 covers 7 bases. This CDR3 has 13 amino acids. V trimming: 8 bases; J trimming: 1 base; junction bases outside the gene matches: 4. The germline V gene has CDR1 MNHEY and CDR2 SVGAGI.

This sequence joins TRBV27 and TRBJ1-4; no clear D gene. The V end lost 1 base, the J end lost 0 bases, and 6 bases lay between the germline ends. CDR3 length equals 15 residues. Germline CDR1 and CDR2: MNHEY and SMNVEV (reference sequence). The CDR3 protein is CASSLWGATNEKLFF. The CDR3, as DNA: TGTGCCAGCAGTTTATGGGGAGCAACTAATGAAAAACTGTTTTTT. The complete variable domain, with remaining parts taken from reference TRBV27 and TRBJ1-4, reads EAQVTQNPRYLITVTGKKLTVTCSQNMNHEYMSWYRQDPGLGLRQIYYSMNVEVTDKGDVPEGYKVSRKEKRNFPLILESPSPNQTSLYFCASSLWGATNEKLFFGSGTQLSVL.

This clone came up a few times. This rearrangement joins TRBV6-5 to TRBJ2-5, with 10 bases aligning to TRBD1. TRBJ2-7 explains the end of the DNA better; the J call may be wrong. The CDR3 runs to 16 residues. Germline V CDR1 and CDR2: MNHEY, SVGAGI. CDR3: CASSYRDRGPTYEQYF. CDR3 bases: TGTGCCAGCAGTTACCGGGACAGGGGACCTACCTACGAGCAGTACTTC.